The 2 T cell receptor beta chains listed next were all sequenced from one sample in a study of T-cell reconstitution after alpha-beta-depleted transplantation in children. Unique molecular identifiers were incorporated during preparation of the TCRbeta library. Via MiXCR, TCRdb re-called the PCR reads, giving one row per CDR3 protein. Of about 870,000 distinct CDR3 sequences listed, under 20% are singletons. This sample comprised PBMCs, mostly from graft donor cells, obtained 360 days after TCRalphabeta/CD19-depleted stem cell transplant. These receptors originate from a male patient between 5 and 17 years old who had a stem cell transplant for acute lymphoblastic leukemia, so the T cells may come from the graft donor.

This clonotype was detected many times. The CDR3 is CASSQAPDEWYEQYF. Written as DNA, the CDR3 is TGTGCCAGCAGCCAAGCTCCGGATGAATGGTACGAGCAGTACTTC. J is TRBJ2-7 and V is TRBV4-2, with D hard to call. Per germline, CDR1 LGHNA and CDR2 YNFKEQ. V was shortened by 1 base and J by 4 bases, with 14 bases between the two germline ends. The CDR3 sequence is 15 residues long.

The CDR3 reads CASSKDRATEAFF. The CDR3 bases are TGTGCCAGCAGCAAGGACAGGGCGACTGAAGCTTTCTTT. This sequence joins TRBV11-2 and TRBJ1-1, with TRBD1 matching over 8 bases. CDR3 length: 13 amino acids. Per the germline V gene, CDR1 is SGHAT and CDR2 is FQNNGV. V shed 5 bases and J 5 bases; nucleotides not matched to a gene: 4.